A selection of T cell receptor beta chains follows, all from one sample in a study of beta chain features in type 1 diabetes. Data came from immunoSEQ multiplex PCR; TCRdb stores just in-frame clones and leaves some out. The sample carries approximately 300,000 clones, around 10% recorded once. Sample: naive CD4+ T cells from blood. Source of these receptors: a woman in her thirties in good health. Both conserved end residues are part of each CDR3. D genes are given only for firm matches. Clone size is shown for a subset of rows, as once, few, many or a class of expanded clone.

.,TRBJ2-7,.,TRBV7-2,CASSLNTYEQYF,TGTGCCAGCAGCTTAAATACCTACGAGCAGTACTTC
.,TRBJ2-6,few,TRBV27,CASSLFGTQFSGANVLTF,TGTGCCAGCAGTTTATTCGGGACACAGTTTTCAGGGGCCAACGTCCTGACTTTC
TRBD2,TRBJ2-1,few,TRBV19,CASSIDGASGNPSSYNEQFF,TGTGCCAGTAGTATAGATGGGGCTAGCGGGAACCCGAGCTCCTACAATGAGCAGTTCTTC
TRBD2,TRBJ2-2,.,TRBV27,CASSLWPGRASTGELFF,TGTGCCAGCAGTTTATGGCCCGGGAGGGCCTCCACCGGGGAGCTGTTTTTT
TRBD1,TRBJ1-2,.,TRBV9,CASSLGSSMDRRNYGYTF,TGTGCCAGCAGCCTAGGTTCTTCAATGGACAGGAGAAACTATGGCTACACCTTC
TRBD2,TRBJ2-2,.,TRBV4-3,CASSQSRGAPNTGELFF,TGCGCCAGCAGCCAGTCGCGGGGGGCCCCGAACACCGGGGAGCTGTTTTTT
.,TRBJ2-1,few,TRBV9,CASSVAIAYNEQFF,TGTGCCAGCAGCGTAGCTATAGCATACAATGAGCAGTTCTTC
TRBD1,TRBJ1-4,few,TRBV29-1,CSAKRGTGLEKLFF,TGCAGCGCCAAACGGGGGACAGGGCTGGAAAAACTGTTTTTT
TRBD1,TRBJ1-2,.,TRBV30,CAWSAQDRFNYGYTF,TGTGCCTGGAGTGCCCAGGACAGGTTTAACTATGGCTACACCTTC
.,TRBJ2-7,few,TRBV2,CASSRNPTATYEQYF,TGTGCCAGCAGCCGAAACCCGACAGCAACCTACGAGCAGTACTTC
.,TRBJ2-5,few,TRBV28,CAISRDQETQYF,TGTGCCATCTCGCGAGATCAAGAGACCCAGTACTTC
TRBD2,TRBJ2-3,.,TRBV7-3,CASSLSGLAPDTQYF,TGTGCCAGCAGCTTATCCGGACTAGCACCAGATACGCAGTATTTT
.,TRBJ1-5,.,TRBV28,CASKMPGYNQPQHF,TGTGCCAGCAAAATGCCGGGATATAATCAGCCCCAGCATTTT
.,TRBJ2-1,few,TRBV4-3,CASSQAIYNEQFF,TGCGCCAGCAGCCAAGCTATATACAATGAGCAGTTCTTC
.,TRBJ2-7,.,TRBV5-1,CASSLPGEGEQYF,TGCGCCAGCAGCTTGCCAGGGGAGGGCGAGCAGTACTTC
.,TRBJ2-1,.,TRBV5-1,CASSLGQGSYNEQFF,TGCGCCAGCAGCTTGGGGCAGGGAAGCTACAATGAGCAGTTCTTC
TRBD2,TRBJ2-3,.,TRBV5-1,CAITPSGGHSTDTQYF,TGCGCCATCACCCCCAGCGGGGGGCATAGCACAGATACGCAGTATTTT
TRBD1,TRBJ2-7,few,TRBV30,CAWSVLGQGPYEQYF,TGTGCCTGGAGTGTACTCGGACAGGGCCCCTACGAGCAGTACTTC
.,TRBJ2-7,.,TRBV7-9,CASSLGDSKSSYEQYF,TGTGCCAGCAGCCTAGGGGACTCGAAAAGCTCCTACGAGCAGTACTTC
TRBD1,TRBJ2-7,few,TRBV4-3,CASSQGDRGLDEQYF,TGCGCCAGCAGCCAAGGGGACAGGGGGCTAGACGAGCAGTACTTC
.,TRBJ2-1,few,TRBV27,CASSLSEGLGQFF,TGTGCCAGCAGTTTATCGGAGGGCCTGGGGCAGTTCTTC
.,TRBJ1-1,few,TRBV28,CASSLSSGNTEAFF,TGTGCCAGCAGTTTATCCTCAGGTAACACTGAAGCTTTCTTT
TRBD2,TRBJ2-1,few,TRBV30,CAWSVGLAGINEQFF,TGTGCCTGGAGTGTCGGACTAGCGGGGATAAATGAGCAGTTCTTC
TRBD2,TRBJ2-2,few,TRBV2,CASSLTSGSQNTGELFF,TGTGCCAGCAGTCTGACTAGCGGGAGTCAGAACACCGGGGAGCTGTTTTTT
.,TRBJ2-1,few,TRBV4-3,CASSQDRQISYNEQFF,TGCGCCAGCAGCCAAGATAGACAAATCTCCTACAATGAGCAGTTCTTC
.,TRBJ2-1,.,TRBV11-2,CASSLGGPYNEQFF,TGTGCCAGCAGCTTAGGAGGGCCCTACAATGAGCAGTTCTTC
.,TRBJ2-3,few,TRBV5-1,CASSNTDTQYF,TGCGCCAGCAGTAACACAGATACGCAGTATTTT
TRBD1,TRBJ1-5,few,TRBV28,CASSWDSNQPQHF,TGTGCCAGCAGCTGGGACAGTAATCAGCCCCAGCATTTT
.,TRBJ2-2,many,TRBV4-3,CASSQVRGTGELFF,TGCGCCAGCAGCCAAGTTCGGGGCACCGGGGAGCTGTTTTTT